The 30 T cell receptor beta chains given below trace back to one sample, sequenced in a study of PD-1 blockade in classical Hodgkin lymphoma. Patients all relapsed after autologous stem cell transplantation, and there was variation in brentuximab vedotin exposure. Produced via immunoSEQ multiplex PCR; TCRdb's table is partial and in-frame only. The profile shows roughly 45,000 clones, approximately 72% of them singletons. The input for sequencing was peripheral blood mononuclear cells (PBMCs), taken before the second cycle of nivolumab. The receptor set was obtained from a human donor with classical Hodgkin lymphoma.

This clone turned up a few times. The chain joins TRBV7-9 to TRBJ2-7; 12 bases agree with TRBD1. The germline V gene has CDR1 SEHNR and CDR2 FQNEAQ (reference sequence). The CDR3 consists of 16 residues. V shed 5 bases and J 0 bases; nucleotides not matched to a gene: 5. The CDR3: CASSAGTGGSSYEQYF. For the CDR3, the DNA is TGTGCCAGCAGCGCGGGGACAGGGGGCTCCTCCTACGAGCAGTACTTC.

This clone showed up just a few times. The chain employs TRBV10-2 and TRBJ1-4, with a weak D call TRBD1 (6 bases). The length of the CDR3 is 13 residues. CDR1 and CDR2 from the germline V gene are WSHSY and SAAADI. V lost 8 bases to trimming and J lost 8 bases, with 15 bases between them. CDR3 in DNA: TGCGCCAGCCGGCAGGGGCTTCAGGAAAAACTGTTTTTT. This sequence encodes CASRQGLQEKLFF.

The V gene is TRBV10-2, the J gene TRBJ2-3; TRBD2 matches at 7 bases. Germline V gene sequence: CDR1 WSHSY, CDR2 SAAADI. CDR3 size: 13 residues. V was clipped by 5 bases and J by 3 bases; unmatched bases: 2. The CDR3: CASSSSGTDTQYF. CDR3 sequence (DNA): TGCGCCAGCAGTTCTAGCGGTACAGATACGCAGTATTTT.

The rearrangement uses TRBV7-6 and TRBJ1-1; no reliable D call. The germline gives CDR1 SGHVS, CDR2 FNYEAQ. This CDR3 region has 13 residues. V was pared by 6 bases and J by 4 bases, with 12 bases between. The CDR3 reads CASSLSWGTEAFF. CDR3 DNA sequence: TGTGCCAGCAGTCTTTCTTGGGGCACTGAAGCTTTCTTT.

The chain has TRBV30 and TRBJ2-5; no clear D. CDR1 GTSNPN and CDR2 SVGIG come from the germline V gene (reference sequence). The CDR3 is 11 amino acids. V was cut by 5 bases and J by 5 bases, with 9 bases left in between. The CDR3 sequence: CAWQSQETQYF. In DNA form, the CDR3 reads TGTGCCTGGCAGAGTCAGGAGACCCAGTACTTC.

This clone showed up just a few times. The rearrangement uses TRBV27 and TRBJ1-1; TRBD1 is a possible D gene (5 bases). CDR3 length equals 18 residues. With 3 bases removed from V and 1 base from J, the gap between germline ends came to 21 bases. Per germline, CDR1 MNHEY and CDR2 SMNVEV (reference sequence). CDR3 DNA: TGTGCCAGCAGTTTCCCCCAACCGGGACGTCGGAAGAACACTGAAGCTTTCTTT. It yields the protein CASSFPQPGRRKNTEAFF.

The V call is TRBV5-1, the J call TRBJ2-7; D remains unclear. V was cut by 5 bases and J by 1 base, with 13 bases left in between. The length of the CDR3 is 14 residues. Per the germline V gene, CDR1 is SGHRS and CDR2 is YFSETQ. CDR3 sequence reads: CASRKDVLSYEQYF. Here the CDR3 DNA reads TGCGCCAGCAGAAAGGACGTTCTTTCCTACGAGCAGTACTTC.

The chain joins TRBV7-6 to TRBJ2-7; D is perhaps TRBD1 (6 bases). The CDR3 consists of 15 residues. Germline-derived CDR1 and CDR2 are SGHVS and FNYEAQ. The V gene lost 5 bases and the J gene lost 2 bases, with 16 bases spanning the gap. The CDR3 here is CASSKGGGGTYEQYF. CDR3 in DNA: TGTGCCAGCAGCAAAGGGGGTGGTGGGACCTACGAGCAGTACTTC.

The chain uses TRBV19 and TRBJ2-2, with 11 nucleotides matching TRBD2. With V trimmed by 5 bases and J by 0 bases, 8 bases remained unmatched. CDR3 length equals 18 residues. Germline CDR1 is LNHDA and CDR2 is SQIVND (reference sequence). The CDR3 DNA is TGTGCCAGTAGTGGGGGACTAGCGGCTAGACCGAACACCGGGGAGCTGTTTTTT. This codes for CASSGGLAARPNTGELFF.

The chain is built from TRBV7-2 and TRBJ1-2; D gene unclear. Deletions cut 1 base from V and 0 bases from J, with 9 bases between. This CDR3 is 15 amino acids long. Germline-derived CDR1 and CDR2 are SGHTA and FQGNSA. The CDR3, as DNA: TGTGCCAGCAGCTTAGGCGCAGATACTAACTATGGCTACACCTTC. As protein: CASSLGADTNYGYTF.

The chain employs TRBV28 and TRBJ2-3, with 12 nucleotides matching TRBD2. The V segment lost 5 bases and the J segment 1 base; nucleotides outside the gene matches: 7. The CDR3 is made up of 17 amino acids. Per germline, CDR1 MDHEN and CDR2 SYDVKM. The CDR3 nucleotides are TGTGCCAGCAGTCTCCTAGCGGGAGGGCCAGGCACAGATACGCAGTATTTT. Translated, it gives CASSLLAGGPGTDTQYF.

This chain connects TRBV19 to TRBJ2-7, with D possibly matching TRBD2 (6 bases). V lost 3 bases, J lost 0 bases, and 15 bases lay in between. Germline-derived CDR1 and CDR2 are LNHDA and SQIVND (reference sequence). There are 16 residues in the CDR3. CDR3 nucleotide sequence: TGTGCCAGTAGTATCAATGCGGGGATAGGCTCCTACGAGCAGTACTTC. It is translated as CASSINAGIGSYEQYF.

V usage is TRBV5-1 and J usage is TRBJ1-3; D may be TRBD1 (6 bases). Germline V gene lookup returns CDR1 SGHRS and CDR2 YFSETQ. V was pared by 2 bases and J by 8 bases, with 23 bases between. This CDR3 contains 17 residues. CDR3 protein: CASSFGTGLNLLDTIYF. CDR3 nucleotide sequence: TGCGCCAGCAGCTTTGGAACAGGGCTCAACCTTCTAGACACCATATATTTT. The variable domain in full, with the rest retrieved from reference TRBV5-1 and TRBJ1-3, is KAGVTQTPRYLIKTRGQQVTLSCSPISGHRSVSWYQQTPGQGLQFLFEYFSETQRNKGNFPGRFSGRQFSNSRSEMNVSTLELGDSALYLCASSFGTGLNLLDTIYFGEGSWLTVV.

The chain employs TRBV27 and TRBJ2-7, with a tentative D call TRBD1 (6 bases). Trimming took 6 bases from V and 6 from J, leaving 15 bases between them. The CDR3 covers 13 residues. In germline, CDR1 is MNHEY, CDR2 SMNVEV (reference sequence). The CDR3 DNA follows: TGTGCCAGCAGCCTGAACAGGGCGGGCGAGCAGTACTTC. The encoded protein is CASSLNRAGEQYF.

This clone was found once. The V and J genes are TRBV11-2 and TRBJ2-1; TRBD2 matches 13 bases. CDR1 SGHAT and CDR2 FQNNGV come from the germline V gene. The trim removed 4 bases at V and 7 bases at J, leaving 10 bases unmatched. This CDR3 contains 17 residues. The DNA for the CDR3 is TGTGCCAGCAGCTGGGGGGGGACTAGCGGGATGGAAAATGAGCAGTTCTTC. Translation gives CASSWGGTSGMENEQFF.

The rearrangement joins TRBV19 to TRBJ1-5; 7 bases fit TRBD1. Germline trimming cut 7 bases from V and 4 bases from J; bases unmatched to any gene: 4. The CDR3 is made up of 13 amino acids. Per germline, CDR1 LNHDA and CDR2 SQIVND (reference sequence). The CDR3 coding sequence is TGTGCCAGTACCGAGACAGGGAATCAGCCCCAGCATTTT. Amino acids: CASTETGNQPQHF.

The rearrangement joins TRBV14 to TRBJ1-2; D is unresolved. The CDR3 runs to 13 residues. V was cut by 4 bases and J by 6 bases, with 12 bases left in between. Germline V gene lookup returns CDR1 SGHDN and CDR2 FVKESK. The CDR3 nucleotides are TGTGCCAGCAGCCCCCGACTGAGCGATGGCTACACCTTC. Amino acid sequence: CASSPRLSDGYTF.

The chain has TRBV7-6 and TRBJ2-7; tentatively, D is TRBD1 or TRBD2 (6 bases each). Trimming cost V 5 bases and J 2 bases, with 16 bases left between them. CDR1 is SGHVS, CDR2 FNYEAQ, per germline. The CDR3 extends over 15 amino acids. The CDR3 region is CASSLTGDTPYEQYF. CDR3 coding DNA: TGTGCCAGCAGCCTAACGGGGGACACCCCCTACGAGCAGTACTTC. Looking up the rest from reference TRBV7-6 and TRBJ2-7 gives the full variable domain: GAGVSQSPRYKVTKRGQDVALRCDPISGHVSLYWYRQALGQGPEFLTYFNYEAQQDKSGLPNDRFSAERPEGSISTLTIQRTEQRDSAMYRCASSLTGDTPYEQYFGPGTRLTVT.

This clone came up a few times. The chain joins TRBV4-3 to TRBJ1-4, with a weak D call TRBD1 (6 bases). The CDR3 sequence is 15 residues long. Trimming took off 1 base at V and 1 base at J, with 7 bases between the two ends. CDR1 and CDR2 (germline): LGHNA, YSLEER. In DNA form, the CDR3 reads TGCGCCAGCAGCCAAGGCAGGGGAACTAATGAAAAACTGTTTTTT. Translating it yields CASSQGRGTNEKLFF.

V and J are TRBV6-5 and TRBJ1-1; D ambiguous. The V end lost 7 bases, the J end lost 5 bases, and 17 bases lay between the germline ends. CDR3 length equals 14 residues. Germline values: CDR1 MNHEY, CDR2 SVGAGI. CDR3 in amino acids: CASTPSFETTEAFF. CDR3 sequence (DNA): TGTGCCAGCACGCCCTCTTTTGAGACTACTGAAGCTTTCTTT.

J is TRBJ2-7 and V is TRBV6-1; 7 bases are a match to TRBD1. Germline V lookup: CDR1 MNHNS, CDR2 SASEGT. V gave up 3 bases and J gave up 0 bases; unmatched junction bases: 2. The CDR3 totals 14 residues. The CDR3 here is CASSDRGSSYEQYF. For the CDR3, the DNA is TGTGCCAGCAGTGACAGGGGGAGCTCCTACGAGCAGTACTTC.

This clone has only a few counts. The chain joins TRBV27 to TRBJ2-1; D gene unclear. The CDR3 extends over 13 amino acids. Per germline, CDR1 MNHEY and CDR2 SMNVEV (reference sequence). V was trimmed by 6 bases and J by 10 bases, leaving 16 bases between them. Written as DNA, the CDR3 is TGTGCCAGCAGCCCGACCACTATAGGCGAGCAGTTCTTC. It codes for CASSPTTIGEQFF.

The J gene is TRBJ2-1, the V gene TRBV6-5; 7 bases line up with TRBD2. V lost 5 bases to trimming and J lost 4 bases; unmatched junction nucleotides: 5. This CDR3 comprises 14 residues. Germline-derived CDR1 and CDR2 are MNHEY and SVGAGI. The CDR3 here is CASSHIAGYNEQFF. For the CDR3, the DNA is TGTGCCAGCAGTCACATAGCGGGTTACAATGAGCAGTTCTTC.

V gene TRBV29-1 combines with J gene TRBJ1-2; weak D call: TRBD1 (5 bases). V lost 6 bases, J lost 1 base, and 12 bases lay in between. Germline lookup yields CDR1 SQVTM and CDR2 ANQGSEA. The CDR3 runs 13 residues. The CDR3 loop is CSVPGRGNYGYTF. CDR3 bases: TGCAGCGTCCCAGGGAGGGGTAACTATGGCTACACCTTC.

This clone was picked up a small number of times. The chain combines TRBV7-8 with TRBJ1-1, with a weak D call TRBD1 (5 bases). Germline V gives CDR1 SGHVS, CDR2 FQNEAQ. There are 14 residues in the CDR3. Trimming stripped 6 bases from V and 4 bases from J, with 15 bases between. In nucleotides, the CDR3 is TGTGCCAGCAGTGGGGCGGGTTACGGCACTGAAGCTTTCTTT. The encoded protein is CASSGAGYGTEAFF.

J is TRBJ2-2 and V is TRBV9; D call uncertain. V was clipped by 7 bases and J by 6 bases, with 7 bases between them. Germline V CDR1 and CDR2: SGDLS, YYNGEE. This CDR3 region has 11 residues. As DNA, the CDR3 is TGTGCCAGCGGGTGGGCCGGGGAGCTGTTTTTT. Translation gives CASGWAGELFF.

The CDR3 region is CASSIAYSGGYEQFF. CDR3 nucleotide sequence: TGTGCCAGTAGTATAGCCTATTCCGGGGGATATGAGCAGTTCTTC. The gene calls are TRBV19 and TRBJ2-1; possibly TRBD2 for D (6 bases). The CDR3 is 15 amino acids. Trimming shortened V by 1 base and J by 8 bases, and 15 bases separated the two germline ends. Germline V gene sequence: CDR1 LNHDA, CDR2 SQIVND (reference sequence).

V is TRBV7-2 and J is TRBJ1-5; 9 positions match TRBD1. The CDR3 has 17 residues. The V gene's germline CDR1 is SGHTA and CDR2 FQGNSA. V was clipped by 4 bases and J by 6 bases; unmatched bases: 13. CDR3 protein: CASSSRYDRGGGQPQHF. CDR3 nucleotide sequence: TGTGCCAGCAGCTCCAGATATGACAGGGGGGGAGGTCAGCCCCAGCATTTT.

The chain uses TRBV28 and TRBJ2-5; D is perhaps TRBD1 (5 bases). Germline loops: CDR1 MDHEN, CDR2 SYDVKM. V lost 5 bases and J lost 4, with 23 bases in between. The CDR3 is 17 residues long. CDR3 sequence: CASSPISVRRQGETQYF. The CDR3 nucleotides read TGTGCCAGCAGTCCCATATCGGTCCGTCGGCAGGGAGAGACCCAGTACTTC.

This clone was seen a few times. The DNA of the CDR3 is TGTGCCAGCAGTTACGCCGGGGGGATGAACACTGAAGCTTTCTTT. It specifies CASSYAGGMNTEAFF. V gene TRBV6-5 combines with J gene TRBJ1-1; D possibly corresponds to TRBD1 (5 bases). Trimming cost V 2 bases and J 0 bases, with 10 bases left between them. CDR1 and CDR2 from the germline V gene are MNHEY and SVGAGI. The CDR3 runs to 15 residues.